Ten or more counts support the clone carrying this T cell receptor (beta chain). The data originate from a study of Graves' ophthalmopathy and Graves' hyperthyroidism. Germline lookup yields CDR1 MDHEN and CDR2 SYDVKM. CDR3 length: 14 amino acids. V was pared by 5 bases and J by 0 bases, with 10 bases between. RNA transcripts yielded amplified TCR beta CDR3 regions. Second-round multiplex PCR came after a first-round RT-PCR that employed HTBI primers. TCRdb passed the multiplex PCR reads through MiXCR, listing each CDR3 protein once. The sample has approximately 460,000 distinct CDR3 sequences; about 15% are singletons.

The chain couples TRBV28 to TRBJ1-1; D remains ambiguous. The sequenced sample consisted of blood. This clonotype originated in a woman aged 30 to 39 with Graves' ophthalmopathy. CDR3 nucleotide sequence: TGTGCCAGCAGTGTAATAGACATGAACACTGAAGCTTTCTTT. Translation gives CASSVIDMNTEAFF.